The entry that follows covers one TCR beta chain sequence. Its antigen is not identified. The record originates from a study of cytomegalovirus exposure and HLA in healthy donors. TCRdb's copy holds only in-frame clones and misses some; the assay was immunoSEQ multiplex PCR. The sample includes about 55,000 clones, 90% of them seen just once. This CDR3 has 15 amino acids. Germline CDR1 and CDR2: SGHAT and FQNNGV. V trimming: 4 bases; J trimming: 2 bases; junction bases outside the gene matches: 8. Study-level points and caveats: In vitro confirmation showed a few CMV-associated chains to be CMV antigen specific.

The gene calls are TRBV11-2 and TRBJ2-7, with TRBD2 matching over 7 bases. The clonotype originates from a man younger than 35 in good health and CMV-seronegative. Sample: PBMCs. CDR3 amino acids: CASSSGGSGTYEQYF. Written as DNA, the CDR3 is TGTGCCAGCAGCTCAGGAGGCAGCGGGACCTACGAGCAGTACTTC.